One T cell receptor beta chain is described in this entry. Antigen: not known. The data belong to a study of PD-1 blockade in classical Hodgkin lymphoma. The study's findings and limits: Newly diagnosed patients reportedly trailed healthy donors in baseline TCR diversity. By C4D1 there was a significant rise in CD4+ TCR diversity but not in CD8+ TCR diversity. Newly diagnosed patients and complete responders had comparable diversity at baseline.

Generated by immunoSEQ multiplex PCR, the TCRdb table keeps only in-frame clones and is missing some. This table has nearly 50,000 clones, around 76% appearing once. This sample's time point: cycle 4 day 1 (C4D1), after 5 to 7 weeks of nivolumab. Every patient had relapsed following autologous stem cell transplantation, and cohorts differed in brentuximab vedotin exposure. CDR3 length: 15 amino acids. Trimming pared 3 bases from V and 6 bases from J, leaving 18 bases between. The V gene's germline CDR1 is MNHNS and CDR2 SASEGT. The sample consisted of peripheral blood mononuclear cells (PBMCs), taken before the fourth cycle of nivolumab. The chain links TRBV6-1 to TRBJ2-7, with a possible D match to TRBD2 (7 bases). This TCR was recovered from a human donor with classical Hodgkin lymphoma. The CDR3 bases are TGTGCCAGCAGTGACCCTAGCGGAGGGGGGCGCGAGCAGTACTTC. Its protein is CASSDPSGGGREQYF.